This section outlines one TCR beta chain sequence together with its context. The antigen is not known. TCRB transcripts that were expressed got sequenced, as all of the isolated RNA had been reverse transcribed. Using immunoSEQ multiplex PCR, the repertoire was profiled, and TCRdb retains in-frame clones only, with some absent. Among around 710,000 clones, roughly 12% were seen once, and the ten largest hold 0.095% to 0.15%. CDR3 length: 18 residues. CDR1 is SGHTS and CDR2 is YDEGEE in the germline V gene. The ends were cut back, 0 bases at V and 1 base at J, with 19 bases in the middle. A single heparinised draw of around 0.11 L on average was taken per donor. The sample is drawn from a study of beta chain features in type 1 diabetes. Study-wide results and limits: A potential influence of HLA type upon TCRB rearrangement remained unresolved herein. Across patients, naive, central memory and Treg TCRB repertoires exhibited apparently greater similarity than was observed across healthy donors. Patients and controls would be equally affected if PCR favored shorter templates. Type 1 diabetes patients had TCRB CDR3s that were shorter (moderately but significantly so) in all four CD4+ subsets.

Sequencing was done on a sample of naive CD4+ T cells from blood. The receptor's source is a man aged 25 to 40 with type 1 diabetes. The rearrangement joins TRBV5-8 to TRBJ1-1; possible D gene TRBD1, 6 bases. CDR3 coding DNA: TGTGCCAGCAGCTTGGCCGGTAGATTTCCGACAGGGAACACTGAAGCTTTCTTT. Translating it yields CASSLAGRFPTGNTEAFF.